This TCR beta chain was found in a study of T-cell reconstitution after alpha-beta-depleted transplantation in children. Germline CDR1 is SGHAT and CDR2 is FQNNGV. The CDR3 runs 20 residues. V lost 0 bases and J lost 0; bases outside the gene matches: 12. General study findings and limits: The study traced high day-60 TCRbeta diversity in some patients to surviving recipient T cells and thymic progenitors. About two months after transplant, alpha-beta T cells reportedly came from several hundred expanded graft clones. A year post-transplant, T-cell counts and diversity derived mostly from newly produced T cells.

This clonotype was observed a handful of times. The antigen is not known. As it was prepared, the TCRbeta library received unique molecular identifiers. Using its own MiXCR run on the PCR reads, TCRdb lists one record per CDR3 protein. Here the sample spans hundreds of thousands of distinct CDR3 sequences, 10% to 15% being singletons. The gene calls are TRBV11-2 and TRBJ2-7; TRBD2 matches at 12 bases. This sequence originates from a girl aged 2 to 9 with congenital amegakaryocytic thrombocytopenia, due to receive a stem cell transplant. This material consisted of PBMCs, taken before TCRalphabeta/CD19-depleted stem cell transplant. The CDR3 is CASSLEVTSGRFVLSYEQYF. CDR3 in DNA: TGTGCCAGCAGCTTAGAGGTGACTAGCGGGAGATTTGTCCTCTCCTACGAGCAGTACTTC.